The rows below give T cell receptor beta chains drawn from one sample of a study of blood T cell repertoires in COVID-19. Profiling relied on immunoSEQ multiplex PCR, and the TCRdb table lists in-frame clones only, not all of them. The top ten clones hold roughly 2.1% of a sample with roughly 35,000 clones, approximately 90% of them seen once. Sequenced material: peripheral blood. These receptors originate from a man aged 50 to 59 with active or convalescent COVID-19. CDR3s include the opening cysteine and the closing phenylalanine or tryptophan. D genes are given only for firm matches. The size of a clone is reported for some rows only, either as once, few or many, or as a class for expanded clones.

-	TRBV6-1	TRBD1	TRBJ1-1	CASSDPAGGMNTEAFF	TGTGCCAGCAGTGACCCCGCAGGGGGGATGAACACTGAAGCTTTCTTT
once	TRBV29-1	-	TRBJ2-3	CSAHGTDTQYF	TGCAGCGCCCATGGCACAGATACGCAGTATTTT
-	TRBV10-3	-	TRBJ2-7	CAISESSGTGSYEQYF	TGTGCCATCAGTGAGTCTTCTGGGACTGGCTCCTACGAGCAGTACTTC
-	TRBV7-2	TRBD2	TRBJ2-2	CASKREATGELFF	TGTGCCAGCAAGCGGGAGGCCACCGGGGAGCTGTTTTTT
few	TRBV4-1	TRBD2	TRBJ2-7	CASSQGRLATYEQYF	TGCGCCAGCAGCCAAGGTAGACTAGCCACTTACGAGCAGTACTTC
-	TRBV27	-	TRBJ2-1	CASSSGSYNEQFF	TGTGCCAGCAGTTCCGGCTCCTACAATGAGCAGTTCTTC
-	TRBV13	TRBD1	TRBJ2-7	CASSLDGTAYEQYF	TGTGCCAGCAGCTTAGACGGGACAGCCTACGAGCAGTACTTC
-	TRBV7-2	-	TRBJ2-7	CASSSTGFSYEQYF	TGTGCCAGCAGCTCTACAGGGTTCTCCTACGAGCAGTACTTC
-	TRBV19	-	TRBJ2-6	CASSIAPPRSGANVLTF	TGTGCCAGTAGTATAGCCCCCCCCCGCTCTGGGGCCAACGTCCTGACTTTC
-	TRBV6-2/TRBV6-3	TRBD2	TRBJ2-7	CASSTTSGRPDAYEQYF	TGTGCCAGCAGTACGACTAGCGGGAGGCCCGACGCCTACGAGCAGTACTTC
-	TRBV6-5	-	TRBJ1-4	CASSSRVREKLFF	TGTGCCAGCAGTTCCAGGGTTCGGGAAAAACTGTTTTTT
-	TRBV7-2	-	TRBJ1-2	CASSSWEFNYGYTF	TGTGCCAGCAGCTCCTGGGAGTTTAACTATGGCTACACCTTC
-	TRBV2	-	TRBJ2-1	CASSTRGSSYNEQFF	TGTGCCAGCAGTACTCGAGGCAGCTCCTACAATGAGCAGTTCTTC
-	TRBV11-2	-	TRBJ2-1	CASSFEDSYNEQFF	TGTGCCAGCAGCTTCGAGGACTCCTACAATGAGCAGTTCTTC
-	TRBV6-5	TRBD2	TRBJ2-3	CASSYGGSSTDTQYF	TGTGCCAGCAGTTACGGCGGGAGCAGCACAGATACGCAGTATTTT
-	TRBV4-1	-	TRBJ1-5	CASSQPGSRSQPQHF	TGCGCCAGCAGCCAGCCGGGGTCGAGGAGCCAGCCCCAGCATTTT
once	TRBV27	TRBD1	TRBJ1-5	CASSLSGGSQPQHF	TGTGCCAGCAGTTTATCAGGGGGCAGTCAGCCCCAGCATTTT
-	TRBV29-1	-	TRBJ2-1	CSASQLVEQFF	TGCAGCGCCTCACAACTAGTTGAGCAGTTCTTC
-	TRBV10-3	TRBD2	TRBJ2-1	CAISKREVENEQFF	TGTGCCATCAGTAAGCGGGAGGTGGAGAATGAGCAGTTCTTC
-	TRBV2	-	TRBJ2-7	CASSAFGGGGYEQYF	TGTGCCAGCAGTGCATTCGGGGGAGGAGGCTACGAGCAGTACTTC
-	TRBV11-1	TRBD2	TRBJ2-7	CASSPGLASYEQYF	TGTGCCAGCAGCCCGGGACTAGCTTCCTACGAGCAGTACTTC
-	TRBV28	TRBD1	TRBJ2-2	CASSPTGAPRTGELFF	TGTGCCAGCAGCCCGACAGGGGCCCCCCGCACCGGGGAGCTGTTTTTT
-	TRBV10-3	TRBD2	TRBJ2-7	CAISDRLAGGTLYEQYF	TGTGCCATCAGTGACCGGCTAGCGGGAGGGACCCTCTACGAGCAGTACTTC
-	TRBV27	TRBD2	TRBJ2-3	CASSTGLAGGGDTQYF	TGTGCCAGCAGTACGGGACTAGCGGGAGGCGGAGATACGCAGTATTTT
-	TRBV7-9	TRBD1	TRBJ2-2	CASSLFDWGTGNTGELFF	TGTGCCAGCAGCTTATTCGACTGGGGGACAGGGAACACCGGGGAGCTGTTTTTT
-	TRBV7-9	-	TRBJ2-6	CASSLLAGFSGANVLTF	TGTGCCAGCAGCTTATTGGCAGGCTTCTCTGGGGCCAACGTCCTGACTTTC
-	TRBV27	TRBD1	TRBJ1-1	CASSRDRANYRGTEAFF	TGTGCCAGCAGTCGAGACAGGGCCAACTACAGGGGCACTGAAGCTTTCTTT
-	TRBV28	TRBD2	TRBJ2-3	CASSTRLAGGVGDTQYF	TGTGCCAGCAGCACTCGACTAGCGGGAGGAGTGGGAGATACGCAGTATTTT
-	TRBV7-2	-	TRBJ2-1	CASSFPRGEQFF	TGTGCCAGCAGCTTCCCGCGGGGTGAGCAGTTCTTC
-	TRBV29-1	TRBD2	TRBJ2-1	CSVLAGGFDEQFF	TGCAGCGTTCTAGCGGGAGGGTTCGATGAGCAGTTCTTC
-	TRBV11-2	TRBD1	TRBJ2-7	CASSANPGQIGYYEQYF	TGTGCCAGCAGCGCCAACCCGGGACAGATAGGCTATTACGAGCAGTACTTC
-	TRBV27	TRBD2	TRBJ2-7	CASSLSGRLWRSYEQYF	TGTGCCAGCAGTCTGAGCGGGAGACTCTGGCGCTCTTACGAGCAGTACTTC
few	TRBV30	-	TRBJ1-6	CAWRQGRDSPLHF	TGTGCCTGGAGGCAGGGTCGCGATTCACCCCTCCACTTT
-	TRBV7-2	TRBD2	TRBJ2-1	CASSFGLAMYNEQFF	TGTGCCAGCAGCTTCGGACTAGCGATGTACAATGAGCAGTTCTTC
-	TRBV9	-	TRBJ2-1	CASSVNPSSYNEQFF	TGTGCCAGCAGCGTAAACCCGAGCTCCTACAATGAGCAGTTCTTC
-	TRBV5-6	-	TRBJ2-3	CASSLGGATDTQYF	TGTGCCAGCAGCTTGGGCGGGGCCACAGATACGCAGTATTTT
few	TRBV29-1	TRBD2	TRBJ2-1	CSVAAGGDEQFF	TGCAGCGTTGCGGCGGGAGGGGATGAGCAGTTCTTC
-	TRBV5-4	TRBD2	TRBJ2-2	CASSLASGTNTGELFF	TGTGCCAGCAGCTTGGCTAGCGGGACGAACACCGGGGAGCTGTTTTTT
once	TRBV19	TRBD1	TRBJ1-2	CASSMGQSYGYTF	TGTGCCAGTAGTATGGGACAGTCCTATGGCTACACCTTC
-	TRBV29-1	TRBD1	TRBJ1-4	CSVRDSYEKLFF	TGCAGCGTTCGGGACAGCTATGAAAAACTGTTTTTT
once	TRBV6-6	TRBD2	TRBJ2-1	CASSYGGSSYNEQFF	TGTGCCAGCAGTTACGGCGGGAGCTCCTACAATGAGCAGTTCTTC
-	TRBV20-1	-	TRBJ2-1	CSASERDLSSYNEQFF	TGCAGTGCTAGTGAAAGGGACTTGAGCTCCTACAATGAGCAGTTCTTC
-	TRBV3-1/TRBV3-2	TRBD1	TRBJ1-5	CASSHRDRGRGNQPQHF	TGTGCCAGCAGTCACCGGGACAGGGGGCGCGGCAATCAGCCCCAGCATTTT
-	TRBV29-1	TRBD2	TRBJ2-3	CSVEVVTSYRTDTQYF	TGCAGCGTTGAAGTCGTGACTAGCTACCGCACAGATACGCAGTATTTT
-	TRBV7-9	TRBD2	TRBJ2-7	CASSLGGGTPYEQYF	TGTGCCAGCAGCTTGGGCGGGGGAACCCCCTACGAGCAGTACTTC
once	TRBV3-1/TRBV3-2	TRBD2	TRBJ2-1	CASSPIGLAGVGSYNEQFF	TGTGCCAGCAGCCCGATCGGACTAGCGGGAGTGGGCTCCTACAATGAGCAGTTCTTC
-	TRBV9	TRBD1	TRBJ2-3	CASSDPDRGGTDTQYF	TGTGCCAGCAGCGACCCCGACAGGGGTGGCACAGATACGCAGTATTTT
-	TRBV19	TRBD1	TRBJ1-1	CASSDRGEVTEAFF	TGTGCCAGTAGTGACAGGGGAGAGGTTACTGAAGCTTTCTTT
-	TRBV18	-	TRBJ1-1	CASSPPGGRGTEAFF	TGTGCCAGCTCACCACCGGGAGGGAGGGGCACTGAAGCTTTCTTT
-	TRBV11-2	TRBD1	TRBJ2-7	CASTVTGGRGLYEQYF	TGTGCCAGCACCGTGACAGGGGGCCGAGGGCTCTACGAGCAGTACTTC
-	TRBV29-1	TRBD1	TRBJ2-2	CSVQAGGNTGELFF	TGCAGCGTTCAGGCAGGGGGAAACACCGGGGAGCTGTTTTTT
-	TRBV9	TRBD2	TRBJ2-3	CASSVGTSGNTDTQYF	TGTGCCAGCAGCGTGGGGACTAGCGGGAACACAGATACGCAGTATTTT
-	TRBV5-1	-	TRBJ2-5	CASSLVALPRETQYF	TGCGCCAGCAGCTTAGTCGCCCTACCTCGAGAGACCCAGTACTTC
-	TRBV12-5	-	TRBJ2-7	CASGLWGGRGGSYEQYF	TGTGCTAGTGGTTTGTGGGGCGGGAGAGGGGGCTCCTACGAGCAGTACTTC
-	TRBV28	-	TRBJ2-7	CASSLRYEQYF	TGTGCCAGCAGTTTACGGTACGAGCAGTACTTC
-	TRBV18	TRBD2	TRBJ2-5	CASSPGLAMGQETQYF	TGTGCCAGCTCACCAGGACTAGCTATGGGCCAAGAGACCCAGTACTTC
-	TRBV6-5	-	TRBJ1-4	CASSYSIRGNNEKLFF	TGTGCCAGCAGTTACTCGATCCGGGGGAATAATGAAAAACTGTTTTTT